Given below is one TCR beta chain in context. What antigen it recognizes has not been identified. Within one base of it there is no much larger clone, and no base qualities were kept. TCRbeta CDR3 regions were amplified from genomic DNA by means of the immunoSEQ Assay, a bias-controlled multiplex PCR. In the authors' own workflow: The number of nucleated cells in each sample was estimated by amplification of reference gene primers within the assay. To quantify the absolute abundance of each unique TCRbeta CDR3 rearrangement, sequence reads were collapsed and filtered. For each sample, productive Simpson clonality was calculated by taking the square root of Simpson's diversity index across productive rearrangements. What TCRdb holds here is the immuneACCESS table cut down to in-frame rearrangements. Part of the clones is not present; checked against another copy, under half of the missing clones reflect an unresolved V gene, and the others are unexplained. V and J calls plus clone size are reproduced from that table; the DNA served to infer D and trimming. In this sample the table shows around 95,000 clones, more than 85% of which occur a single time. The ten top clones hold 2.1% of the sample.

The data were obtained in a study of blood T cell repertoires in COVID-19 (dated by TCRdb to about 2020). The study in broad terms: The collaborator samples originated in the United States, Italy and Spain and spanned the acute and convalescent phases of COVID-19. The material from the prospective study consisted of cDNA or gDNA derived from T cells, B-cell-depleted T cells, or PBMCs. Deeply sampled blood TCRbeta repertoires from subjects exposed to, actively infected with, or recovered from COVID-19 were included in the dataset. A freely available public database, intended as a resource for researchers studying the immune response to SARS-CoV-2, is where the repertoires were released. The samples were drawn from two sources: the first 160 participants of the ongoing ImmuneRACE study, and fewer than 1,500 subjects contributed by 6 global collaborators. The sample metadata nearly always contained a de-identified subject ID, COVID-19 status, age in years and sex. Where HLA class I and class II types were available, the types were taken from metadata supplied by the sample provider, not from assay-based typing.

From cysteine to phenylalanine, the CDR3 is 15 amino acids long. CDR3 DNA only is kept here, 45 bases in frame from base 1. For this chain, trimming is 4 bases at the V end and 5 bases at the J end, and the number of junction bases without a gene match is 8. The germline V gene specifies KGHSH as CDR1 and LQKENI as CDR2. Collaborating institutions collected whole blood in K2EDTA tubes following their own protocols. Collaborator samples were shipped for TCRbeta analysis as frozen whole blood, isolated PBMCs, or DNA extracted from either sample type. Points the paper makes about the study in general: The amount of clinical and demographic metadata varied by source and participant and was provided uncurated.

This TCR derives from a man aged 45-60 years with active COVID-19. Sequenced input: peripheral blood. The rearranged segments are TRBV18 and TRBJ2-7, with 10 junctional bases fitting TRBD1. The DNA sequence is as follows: TGTGCCAGCTCACTGGGACAGGGGTTAGGAAACGAGCAGTACTTC. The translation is CASSLGQGLGNEQYF.